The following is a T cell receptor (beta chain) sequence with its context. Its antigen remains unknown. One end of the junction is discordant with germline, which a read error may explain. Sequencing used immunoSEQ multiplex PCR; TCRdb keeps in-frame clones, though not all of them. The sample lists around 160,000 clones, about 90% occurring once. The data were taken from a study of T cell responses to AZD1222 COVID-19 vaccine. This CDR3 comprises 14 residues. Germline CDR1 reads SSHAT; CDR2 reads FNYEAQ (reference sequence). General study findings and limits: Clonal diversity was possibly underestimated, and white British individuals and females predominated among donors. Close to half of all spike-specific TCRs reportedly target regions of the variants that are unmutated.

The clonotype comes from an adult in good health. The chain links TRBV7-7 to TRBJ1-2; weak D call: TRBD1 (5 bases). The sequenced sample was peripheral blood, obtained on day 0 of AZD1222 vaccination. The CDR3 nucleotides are TGTGCTAGCAGCTCCCCCGACAGACTCTATGGCTACACCTTC. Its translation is CASSSPDRLYGYTF.